This is a list of T cell receptor beta chains from one sample in a study of beta chain features in type 1 diabetes. Assay: immunoSEQ multiplex PCR; the TCRdb copy retains only in-frame clones and omits some. The profile shows under 250,000 clones, around 26% of them singletons. Sample: central memory CD4+ T cells from blood. The receptors originated from a man under 40 in good health. The CDR3 runs from the conserved cysteine through the conserved F or W. A D gene is named only where the DNA matches it firmly. Not every row has a clone size; where given, it reads once, few, many or a size class.

TRBD1	.	TRBV2	TRBJ2-4	CASRDRASKNIQYF	TGTGCCAGCCGGGACAGGGCCTCCAAAAACATTCAGTACTTC
.	.	TRBV9	TRBJ1-1	CASSPIGSYTEAFF	TGTGCCAGCAGCCCCATTGGGAGTTACACTGAAGCTTTCTTT
.	.	TRBV11-2	TRBJ2-7	CASSAGEQYF	TGTGCCAGCAGCGCCGGGGAGCAGTACTTC
.	.	TRBV6-5	TRBJ1-1	CASSYDRKNTEAFF	TGTGCCAGCAGTTACGACAGAAAGAACACTGAAGCTTTCTTT
TRBD2	.	TRBV29-1	TRBJ2-5	CSAPSGGAGAETQYF	TGCAGCGCCCCTAGCGGGGGGGCCGGTGCAGAGACCCAGTACTTC
.	.	TRBV30	TRBJ1-1	CAWVVAGMNTEAFF	TGTGCCTGGGTTGTGGCGGGTATGAACACTGAAGCTTTCTTT
.	few	TRBV25-1	TRBJ1-1	CASSENLGPGLNTEAFF	TGTGCCAGCAGTGAAAACCTAGGACCGGGCTTGAACACTGAAGCTTTCTTT
.	.	TRBV7-9	TRBJ1-5	CASSLGNGNQPQHF	TGTGCCAGCAGCTTGGGAAACGGCAATCAGCCCCAGCATTTT
.	few	TRBV4-3	TRBJ2-1	CASSPQVEGHYNEQFF	TGCGCCAGCAGCCCCCAAGTGGAGGGCCACTACAATGAGCAGTTCTTC
.	few	TRBV6-1	TRBJ2-1	CASSEAPDSANEQFF	TGTGCCAGCAGTGAAGCCCCCGACTCGGCGAATGAGCAGTTCTTC
.	.	TRBV18	TRBJ2-1	CASSLRNEQFF	TGTGCCAGCTCACTAAGGAATGAGCAGTTCTTC
TRBD2	.	TRBV9	TRBJ2-5	CASSAAREGETQYF	TGTGCCAGCAGCGCAGCTCGGGAGGGCGAGACCCAGTACTTC
TRBD1	.	TRBV6-5	TRBJ2-7	CASSYRTGDEQYF	TGTGCCAGCAGTTACCGGACAGGGGATGAGCAGTACTTC
.	many	TRBV15	TRBJ2-7	CATSSHPTAPPGQYF	TGTGCCACCAGCAGCCATCCAACTGCCCCCCCCGGGCAGTACTTC
TRBD1	few	TRBV7-2	TRBJ2-1	CASSPTSGQQGNHNEQFF	TGTGCCAGCAGCCCGACCTCTGGCCAACAGGGGAACCACAATGAGCAGTTCTTC
.	.	TRBV21-1	TRBJ2-7	CASGSTYEQYF	TGTGCCAGCGGGAGTACCTACGAGCAGTACTTC
.	few	TRBV7-2	TRBJ2-7	CASSLGVAYEQYF	TGTGCCAGCAGCTTAGGAGTGGCCTACGAGCAGTACTTC
.	.	TRBV7-6	TRBJ2-1	CASSPLTTGSYNEQFF	TGTGCCAGCAGCCCACTCACGACGGGCTCCTACAATGAGCAGTTCTTC
TRBD2	.	TRBV7-9	TRBJ2-1	CASSLAQREGHEQFF	TGTGCCAGCAGCTTAGCACAGCGGGAGGGCCATGAGCAGTTCTTC
.	few	TRBV7-2	TRBJ2-5	CASSLEGIRAAETQYF	TGTGCCAGCAGCTTAGAGGGGATTAGGGCGGCAGAGACCCAGTACTTC
.	few	TRBV6-1	TRBJ2-3	CASAASPLTDTQYF	TGTGCCAGCGCGGCTTCGCCCCTCACAGATACGCAGTATTTT
TRBD1	.	TRBV6-5	TRBJ1-4	CASSRTGTSVEKLFF	TGTGCCAGCAGTCGGACAGGCACAAGTGTTGAAAAACTGTTTTTT
.	many	TRBV7-2	TRBJ2-3	CASSLARGLLTDTQYF	TGTGCCAGCAGCTTAGCGCGGGGACTTTTGACAGATACGCAGTATTTT
.	.	TRBV29-1	TRBJ2-5	CSVEDTSRETQYF	TGCAGCGTTGAAGATACTAGCCGCGAGACCCAGTACTTC
.	.	TRBV18	TRBJ2-3	CASSPQGSTDTQYF	TGTGCCAGCTCACCACAGGGTAGCACAGATACGCAGTATTTT
TRBD1	few	TRBV30	TRBJ2-7	CAWALDRGNEQYF	TGTGCCTGGGCCCTCGACAGGGGAAACGAGCAGTACTTC
.	few	TRBV29-1	TRBJ1-2	CSVIGGLDGYTF	TGCAGCGTAATAGGGGGGCTCGATGGCTACACCTTC
.	.	TRBV6-5	TRBJ2-2	CASSLGGAVGELFF	TGTGCCAGCAGTCTAGGGGGTGCCGTCGGGGAGCTGTTTTTT
.	few	TRBV27	TRBJ2-7	CASRPRAGANEQYF	TGTGCCAGCCGCCCTAGAGCAGGGGCAAACGAGCAGTACTTC
.	.	TRBV30	TRBJ1-2	CAFNGRLSRYTF	TGTGCCTTTAACGGAAGACTTTCCCGCTACACCTTC
TRBD1	few	TRBV5-1	TRBJ2-2	CASSLSNRGTSGELFF	TGCGCCAGCAGCTTGTCCAACAGGGGCACGTCCGGGGAGCTGTTTTTT
TRBD2	.	TRBV29-1	TRBJ2-1	CSAERLAGTFRSSYNEQFF	TGCAGCGCCGAACGGCTAGCGGGGACCTTCCGAAGCTCCTACAATGAGCAGTTCTTC
TRBD2	.	TRBV5-1	TRBJ2-7	CASRSEGTSGVSYEQYF	TGCGCCAGCAGGTCGGAGGGGACTAGCGGGGTCTCCTACGAGCAGTACTTC
.	few	TRBV10-2	TRBJ2-4	CASSSATGIAKNIQYF	TGCGCCAGCAGCTCCGCGACCGGTATAGCCAAAAACATTCAGTACTTC
.	.	TRBV7-9	TRBJ2-7	CASSSWTDGSREQYF	TGTGCCAGCAGCTCCTGGACAGACGGATCTAGGGAGCAGTACTTC
.	few	TRBV29-1	TRBJ1-1	CSVEDTVSEAFF	TGCAGCGTTGAAGACACAGTGTCCGAAGCTTTCTTT
.	.	TRBV29-1	TRBJ2-7	CSVGSRAYEQYF	TGCAGCGTTGGGTCCAGGGCCTACGAGCAGTACTTC
.	.	TRBV29-1	TRBJ2-5	CSGGPGLETQYF	TGCAGCGGCGGGCCGGGGCTTGAGACCCAGTACTTC
TRBD1	many	TRBV19	TRBJ2-1	CASSIEGQSWVF	TGTGCCAGTAGTATCGAGGGACAGTCGTGGGTCTTC
TRBD2	few	TRBV7-2	TRBJ2-1	CASSLSSSGYNEQFF	TGTGCCAGCAGCTTAAGCTCTAGCGGTTACAATGAGCAGTTCTTC
TRBD1	many	TRBV6-1	TRBJ2-2	CASSEQGDRPTGELFF	TGTGCCAGCAGTGAACAAGGGGACAGGCCCACCGGGGAGCTGTTTTTT
.	.	TRBV9	TRBJ2-7	CASSPRISSYEQYF	TGTGCCAGCAGCCCAAGGATTAGCTCCTACGAGCAGTACTTC
.	few	TRBV18	TRBJ2-2	CASSPTRELFF	TGTGCCAGCTCACCAACGAGGGAGCTGTTTTTT
TRBD1	.	TRBV28	TRBJ1-5	CASSRSGTGGLNQPQHF	TGTGCCAGCAGTCGATCCGGGACAGGGGGCCTCAATCAGCCCCAGCATTTT
TRBD1	.	TRBV7-8	TRBJ2-5	CASSHRTGGREETQYF	TGTGCCAGCAGCCACCGGACAGGGGGCCGGGAAGAGACCCAGTACTTC
.	few	TRBV14	TRBJ2-3	CASSYRGTDTQYF	TGTGCCAGCAGCTACAGGGGCACAGATACGCAGTATTTT